Described below is a single T cell receptor beta chain sequence and its context. The antigen is unknown. CDR3 size: 11 residues. V lost 4 bases, J lost 3 bases, and 7 bases lay in between. The V gene's germline CDR1 is SQVTM and CDR2 ANQGSEA. The method was immunoSEQ multiplex PCR; TCRdb's version includes in-frame clones alone and lacks a portion of them. This sample has about 120,000 clones, with just over 85% found just once. This specimen comes from a study of T cell responses to AZD1222 COVID-19 vaccine. Overall study findings and caveats: Donors were mostly white British, more females; clonal diversity possibly underestimated. Within unmutated variant regions lay the reported targets of nearly half of spike-specific TCRs. Vaccine-associated CD4 TCRs ranged over spike, dominating at 160-218 and 743-854.

This material consisted of peripheral blood, taken on day 0 of AZD1222 vaccination. The V gene is TRBV29-1, the J gene TRBJ2-7; D is uncertain. The receptor comes from an adult in good health. The CDR3 loop reads CSVARDYEQYF. The CDR3 region has the DNA TGCAGCGTTGCGAGAGACTACGAGCAGTACTTC.